This passage covers 32 T cell receptor beta chains from one sample sequenced in a study of blood T cells in healthy people across ages. The second PCR ran roughly 6 to 11 cycles with a sample-barcoded 5' primer and J-beta primers. TCRdb re-called the 5' RACE reads with MiXCR, one entry per CDR3 protein. This repertoire shows about 930,000 distinct CDR3 sequences, approximately 32% found once; its top ten account for 10%. A further study also used this sample, focusing on T cells of mothers and their children.

Input material: blood. Receptors were obtained from a woman in her forties in good health.

This clonotype was counted only a few times. The rearrangement uses TRBV7-9 and TRBJ2-3, with 9 bases identical to TRBD1. The J segment lost 5 bases and the V segment lost 3 bases, leaving 6 bases of the junction unmatched. Germline V lookup: CDR1 SEHNR, CDR2 FQNEAQ (reference sequence). CDR3 length equals 15 residues. CDR3 nucleotides: TGTGCCAGCAGCTTGGTACAGGGGGCTAAAGATACGCAGTATTTT. It translates to CASSLVQGAKDTQYF.

Only a few counts were recorded for this clonotype. The chain carries TRBV11-2 and TRBJ2-1, with D perhaps TRBD1 or TRBD2 (5 bases each). Germline assignment: CDR1 SGHAT and CDR2 FQNNGV. V was cut by 1 base and J by 7 bases, with 11 bases left in between. The CDR3 runs to 14 residues. In DNA, the CDR3 is TGTGCCAGCAGCTTAGGGGACGAGGGGAATGAGCAGTTCTTC. Its translation is CASSLGDEGNEQFF.

In its sample, this clonotype was seen a few times. One end of the junction fails to match germline, which may point to a read error. This sequence joins TRBV18 and TRBJ2-1; weak D call: TRBD2 (7 bases). The CDR3 contains 17 residues. Germline-derived CDR1 and CDR2 are KGHSH and LQKENI. Written as DNA, the CDR3 is TGTGCCAGCTCATCACCGGGGGGCAGGGCTAATTACAATGAGCAGTTCTTC. Protein sequence: CASSSPGGRANYNEQFF.

The chain carries TRBV3-1 and TRBJ2-7; tentative D call: TRBD2 (7 bases). CDR3 length: 13 amino acids. V was trimmed by 1 base and J by 7 bases, leaving 11 bases between them. The germline V gene has CDR1 LGHDT and CDR2 YNNKEL (reference sequence). The CDR3: CASSQGGGGEQYF. CDR3 DNA: TGTGCCAGCAGCCAAGGGGGGGGCGGTGAGCAGTACTTC.

This clonotype was detected many times. The chain couples TRBV20-1 to TRBJ2-7; TRBD1 matches 9 bases. This CDR3 comprises 14 residues. J gave up 6 bases and V 5 bases, and 11 bases lay outside the gene matches. Germline V gives CDR1 DFQATT, CDR2 SNEGSKA (reference sequence). The CDR3 protein is CSAGGGQGWIEQYF. The CDR3 DNA reads TGCAGTGCTGGAGGGGGACAGGGTTGGATCGAGCAGTACTTC.

This clonotype occurred many times. This chain connects TRBV5-1 to TRBJ2-7; TRBD1 aligns across 7 bases. The germline gives CDR1 SGHRS, CDR2 YFSETQ. Germline trimming cut 2 bases from V and 3 bases from J; bases unmatched to any gene: 11. The CDR3 extends over 16 amino acids. The CDR3 DNA follows: TGCGCCAGCAGCTTTGACGTGACAGGGTCAGGCTACGAGCAGTACTTC. Its translation is CASSFDVTGSGYEQYF.

A remark on this clonotype: Given a much more abundant clone one base away, this may be a read error. The chain links TRBV9 to TRBJ2-5; 9 bases are shared with TRBD1. The CDR3 consists of 16 residues. The germline CDR1 and CDR2 sequences are SGDLS and YYNGEE. The CDR3: CASSVAGTGNQGTQYF. The CDR3 DNA sequence: TGTGCCAGCAGCGTAGCAGGGACAGGGAACCAAGGGACCCAGTACTTC.

Ten or more counts support this clonotype. The genes are TRBV4-1 and TRBJ2-3; D remains ambiguous. The CDR3 runs 14 residues. V lost 3 bases, J lost 7 bases, and 14 bases lay in between. The germline gives CDR1 MGHRA, CDR2 YSYEKL. The CDR3 spells CASSHPTSTYTQYF. CDR3 coding DNA: TGCGCCAGCAGCCACCCCACGTCCACGTATACGCAGTATTTT.

This clonotype was seen at least ten times. The genes are TRBV20-1 and TRBJ2-7; TRBD2 matches at 10 bases. CDR1 DFQATT and CDR2 SNEGSKA come from the germline V gene (reference sequence). V dropped 1 base and J dropped 3; count of bases not matched to a gene: 6. This CDR3 has 15 residues. As DNA, the CDR3 is TGCAGTGCTAGAGTCCCACTAGCGGGGAGCTACGAGCAGTACTTC. Its translation: CSARVPLAGSYEQYF.

This clonotype was found a few times. CDR3 coding DNA: TGTGCCAGCAGTCGACCCCTAAGAGGGGGAGAGACCCAGTACTTC. Protein sequence: CASSRPLRGGETQYF. This rearrangement joins TRBV28 to TRBJ2-5; D might be TRBD1 (6 bases). Germline assignment: CDR1 MDHEN and CDR2 SYDVKM. Trimming left V 5 bases short and J 4 bases short, with 17 bases between. CDR3 length equals 15 residues.

This chain links TRBV4-1 with TRBJ1-2, with a weak D call TRBD1 (6 bases). V lost 3 bases, J lost 6 bases, and 14 bases lay in between. Germline assignment: CDR1 MGHRA and CDR2 YSYEKL. The CDR3 spans 14 residues. In DNA form, the CDR3 reads TGCGCCAGCAGCCATCAGGGGCAAAGGGATGGCTACACCTTC. It is translated as CASSHQGQRDGYTF.

The sample holds a few counts of this clonotype. Possible read error: a much larger clone is one base away. This rearrangement joins TRBV7-2 to TRBJ2-5, with D unresolved. Germline V gene lookup returns CDR1 SGHTA and CDR2 FQGNSA. CDR3 length: 13 residues. The V end lost 7 bases, the J end lost 3 bases, and 12 bases lay between the germline ends. The CDR3 spells CASTTYIEETQYF. The DNA of the CDR3 is TGTGCCAGCACAACCTACATAGAAGAGACCCAGTACTTC.

The CDR3 DNA reads TGTGCCAGCAGTGGGGGGATCCCCTACAATGAGCAGTTCTTC. Translating gives CASSGGIPYNEQFF. The J gene is TRBJ2-1, the V gene TRBV28; D may be TRBD2 (6 bases). Trimming took 5 bases from V and 2 from J, leaving 10 bases between them. Germline-derived CDR1 and CDR2 are MDHEN and SYDVKM. The CDR3 loop spans 14 amino acids.

This clonotype was counted at least ten times. The genes are TRBV20-1 and TRBJ1-2; 10 nucleotides match TRBD1. Germline trimming cut 6 bases from V and 2 bases from J; bases unmatched to any gene: 12. This CDR3 contains 16 residues. The germline CDR1 and CDR2 sequences are DFQATT and SNEGSKA (reference sequence). CDR3 protein: CSAAGQGSGQNYGYTF. In nucleotides, the CDR3 is TGCAGTGCCGCGGGACAGGGGTCCGGCCAAAACTATGGCTACACCTTC.

The J gene is TRBJ2-1, the V gene TRBV30; D not certain. V was clipped by 2 bases and J by 1 base, with 6 bases between them. The CDR3 totals 13 residues. Germline CDR1 and CDR2: GTSNPN and SVGIG (reference sequence). This CDR3 is CAWSRSSYNEQFF. In DNA form, the CDR3 reads TGTGCCTGGAGTCGTTCGTCCTACAATGAGCAGTTCTTC.

The gene calls are TRBV11-2 and TRBJ1-2, with D maybe TRBD1 (6 bases). This CDR3 has 15 residues. The ends were cut back, 1 base at V and 3 bases at J, with 12 bases in the middle. Germline V gene data show CDR1 as SGHAT and CDR2 as FQNNGV. Here the CDR3 DNA reads TGTGCCAGCAGCTTAGCCGCCGGACAGTACTATGGCTACACCTTC. The encoded protein is CASSLAAGQYYGYTF.

As concerns this clonotype: A much larger clone lies a single base off, so this may be a read error. V usage is TRBV11-2 and J usage is TRBJ2-1; a possible D gene is TRBD1 (5 bases). Germline CDR1 SGHAT, CDR2 FQNNGV. This CDR3 region has 13 residues. CDR3 DNA sequence: TGTGCCAGCAGCTCTATACAGGTACATGAGCAGGTCTTC. Translating gives CASSSIQVHEQVF.

This clonotype was recorded at least ten times. This chain connects TRBV7-2 to TRBJ2-5; D remains ambiguous. This CDR3 region has 15 residues. Germline loops: CDR1 SGHTA, CDR2 FQGNSA. V shed 0 bases and J shed 4 bases, with 12 bases lying between them. This CDR3 is CASSLAWVGGETQYF. As DNA, the CDR3 is TGTGCCAGCAGCTTAGCGTGGGTAGGCGGAGAGACCCAGTACTTC.

The rearrangement links TRBV5-1 to TRBJ2-5; 7 bases are shared with TRBD1. Judging by the DNA end, TRBJ2-7 fits better; the J call may be wrong. The CDR3 loop spans 17 amino acids. CDR1 is SGHRS, CDR2 YFSETQ, per germline. The CDR3 DNA reads as TGCGCCAGCAGCTTGTCAGATCCGGCGACAGGGCGTTACGAGCAGTACTTC. This encodes CASSLSDPATGRYEQYF.

Details on this clonotype: A read error may produce the germline difference seen at one junction end. The chain employs TRBV5-1 and TRBJ1-2; maybe TRBD1 (5 bases). This CDR3 has 16 residues. Germline V gene data show CDR1 as SGHRS and CDR2 as YFSETQ. Here the CDR3 reads CAGSLVDSSRDYGYTF. In nucleotides, the CDR3 is TGCGCCGGCAGCTTGGTCGACAGTTCGCGGGACTATGGCTACACCTTC.

In this sample, this clonotype turned up many times. The chain uses TRBV5-1 and TRBJ1-2; D is possibly TRBD1 (5 bases). This CDR3 region has 12 residues. With 4 bases removed from V and 6 bases from J, the gap between germline ends came to 10 bases. Germline CDR1 reads SGHRS; CDR2 reads YFSETQ. The CDR3 nucleotides are TGCGCCAGCAGCACAGGCCGTCATGGCTACACCTTC. This encodes CASSTGRHGYTF.

This clonotype was detected only a few times. This sequence joins TRBV9 and TRBJ1-6, with unresolved D. Between the trimmed V and J ends, which lost 1 base and 7 bases, there was a span of 9 bases. Germline CDR1 is SGDLS and CDR2 is YYNGEE. This CDR3 is 14 amino acids long. CDR3 loop: CASSVLAENSPLHF. CDR3 nucleotides: TGTGCCAGCAGCGTATTAGCAGAAAATTCACCCCTCCACTTT.

The sample holds a few counts of this clonotype. The chain couples TRBV28 to TRBJ1-3, with D unresolved. Looked up from germline, CDR1 is MDHEN and CDR2 is SYDVKM. The CDR3 totals 14 residues. The V and J ends lost 2 bases and 0 bases respectively, with 5 bases between them. The CDR3 is CASSLDGSGNTIYF. CDR3 in DNA: TGTGCCAGCAGTTTAGACGGCTCTGGAAACACCATATATTTT.

The V and J genes are TRBV2 and TRBJ1-5; D is unresolved. V shed 10 bases and J shed 0 bases, with 16 bases lying between them. Germline-derived CDR1 and CDR2 are SNHLY and FYNNEI. The CDR3 totals 15 residues. The CDR3: CANTREGRSNQPQHF. In DNA form, the CDR3 reads TGTGCCAACACCCGGGAGGGTCGTAGCAATCAGCCCCAGCATTTT.

This clonotype appeared a few times. At one of its ends the junction is not consistent with the germline gene, which may arise from a read error. This rearrangement joins TRBV5-1 to TRBJ1-6; 10 bases agree with TRBD1. The CDR3 totals 17 residues. Germline-derived CDR1 and CDR2 are SGHRS and YFSETQ. The CDR3 DNA reads TGCACCAGCAGCAAACGACAGGGGGCCAACTATAATTCACCCCTCCACTTT. It is translated as CTSSKRQGANYNSPLHF.

This chain joins TRBV27 and TRBJ2-7; D remains ambiguous. Germline V gene sequence: CDR1 MNHEY, CDR2 SMNVEV (reference sequence). This CDR3 is built from 16 residues. Trimming cost V 2 bases and J 2 bases, with 16 bases left between them. CDR3 coding DNA: TGTGCCAGCAGTTTAGTTTCTGCCAGCTACGCCTACGAGCAGTACTTC. Residues: CASSLVSASYAYEQYF.

This clonotype was seen a handful of times. The rearrangement joins TRBV7-2 to TRBJ2-3; the match to TRBD2 covers 9 bases. V shed 6 bases, J shed 6 bases, and the junction held 16 bases outside the gene matches. The CDR3 loop spans 17 amino acids. From germline, CDR1 is SGHTA and CDR2 FQGNSA. This chain's CDR3 is CASRASGGSHLRDTQYF. The CDR3 DNA sequence: TGTGCCAGCAGGGCGAGCGGGGGGTCCCACCTGCGGGATACGCAGTATTTT.

This clonotype was seen only a few times. Given a much more abundant clone one base away, this may be a read error. The V call is TRBV10-3, the J call TRBJ2-7; D perhaps matches TRBD2 (5 bases). Germline V gene data show CDR1 as ENHRY and CDR2 as SYGVKD. The CDR3 is 14 residues long. V shed 6 bases and J shed 0 bases, with 12 bases lying between them. The chain's CDR3 is CAIRGAASSYEQYF. The CDR3 nucleotides read TGTGCCATCAGGGGAGCGGCGAGCTCCTACGAGCAGTACTTC.

As for this clonotype: A much larger clone differs by one base, so this may be a read error. The chain couples TRBV5-1 to TRBJ2-7; 7 bases align to TRBD2. The junction had 9 bases not matched to a gene; V was cut back by 3 bases and J by 3 bases. Germline CDR1 and CDR2: SGHRS and YFSETQ. This CDR3 spans 15 amino acids. Here the CDR3 reads CASSWEGGWSYEQYF. The CDR3 nucleotides are TGCGCCAGCAGCTGGGAGGGTGGGTGGAGCTACGAGCAGTACTTC. The full variable domain, its missing parts supplied by reference TRBV5-1 and TRBJ2-7, is KAGVTQTPRYLIKTRGQQVTLSCSPISGHRSVSWYQQTPGQGLQFLFEYFSETQRNKGNFPGRFSGRQFSNSRSEMNVSTLELGDSALYLCASSWEGGWSYEQYFGPGTRLTVT.

Note on this clonotype: A much larger clone differs from this one at a single base, so this may be a read error. The chain combines TRBV7-2 with TRBJ2-5; D call uncertain. Germline V CDR1 and CDR2: SGHTA, FQGNSA. The CDR3 covers 12 residues. V lost 2 bases to trimming and J lost 5 bases, with 6 bases between them. The CDR3 here is CASSLTCETQYF. The CDR3 DNA sequence: TGTGCCAGCAGCTTAACTTGCGAGACCCAGTACTTC. The variable domain in full, with the rest retrieved from reference TRBV7-2 and TRBJ2-5, is GAGVSQSPSNKVTEKGKDVELRCDPISGHTALYWYRQSLGQGLEFLIYFQGNSAPDKSGLPSDRFSAERTGGSVSTLTIQRTQQEDSAVYLCASSLTCETQYFGPGTRLLVL.

This clonotype was detected once. The V and J genes are TRBV29-1 and TRBJ2-4; 8 nucleotides line up with TRBD2. Judging by the DNA end, TRBJ2-7 fits better; the J call may be wrong. CDR3 size: 15 residues. Per germline, CDR1 SQVTM and CDR2 ANQGSEA. The CDR3 reads CSVEVGSGGTYEQYF. CDR3 sequence (DNA): TGCAGCGTTGAAGTTGGGAGCGGGGGTACCTACGAGCAGTACTTC.

This clonotype was observed a few times. The chain couples TRBV18 to TRBJ2-4; 7 nucleotides match TRBD1. From germline, CDR1 is KGHSH and CDR2 LQKENI. The CDR3 has 15 residues. J gave up 13 bases and V 4 bases, and 16 bases lay outside the gene matches. The CDR3 sequence: CASSLIGQEWNEQYF. The CDR3 coding sequence is TGTGCCAGCTCACTGATAGGACAGGAATGGAATGAGCAGTACTTC.